The present T cell receptor beta chain was sequenced within a study of technical replicates of blood from a handful of donors. Method: immunoSEQ multiplex PCR; TCRdb's copy keeps in-frame clones and lacks some. The profile shows tens of thousands of clones, 96% of them singletons. This CDR3 region has 14 residues. Germline-derived CDR1 and CDR2 are SGHVS and FQNEAQ. The V end was cut by 0 bases, the J end by 1 base, with 3 bases between. The V call is TRBV7-8, the J call TRBJ2-2; unclear D gene. Sequencing input: T cells isolated from PBMCs. The TCR originated in a human donor in good health. The CDR3 here is CASSLARNTGELFF. The CDR3 DNA reads TGTGCCAGCAGCTTAGCCAGGAACACCGGGGAGCTGTTTTTT.